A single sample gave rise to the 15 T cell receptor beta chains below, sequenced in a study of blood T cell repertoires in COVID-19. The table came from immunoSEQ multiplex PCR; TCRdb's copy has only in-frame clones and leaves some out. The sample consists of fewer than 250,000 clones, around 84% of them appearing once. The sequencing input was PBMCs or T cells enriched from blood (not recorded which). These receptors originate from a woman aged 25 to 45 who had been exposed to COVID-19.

The DNA for the CDR3 is TGTGCCAGCAGCTGGAACCTACAGGGGGCGACGTACGAGCAGTACTTC. Translation gives CASSWNLQGATYEQYF. The rearrangement links TRBV27 to TRBJ2-7; 9 bases match TRBD1. Germline V gene sequence: CDR1 MNHEY, CDR2 SMNVEV (reference sequence). V was clipped by 6 bases and J by 4 bases; unmatched bases: 13. The CDR3 consists of 16 residues.

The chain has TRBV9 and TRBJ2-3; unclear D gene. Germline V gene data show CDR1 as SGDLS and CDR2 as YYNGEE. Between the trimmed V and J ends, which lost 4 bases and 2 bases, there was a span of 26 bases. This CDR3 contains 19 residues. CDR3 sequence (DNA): TGTGCCAGCAGCCCAAATGTTGCGCAGGCGAATCAGGACACAGATACGCAGTATTTT. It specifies CASSPNVAQANQDTDTQYF.

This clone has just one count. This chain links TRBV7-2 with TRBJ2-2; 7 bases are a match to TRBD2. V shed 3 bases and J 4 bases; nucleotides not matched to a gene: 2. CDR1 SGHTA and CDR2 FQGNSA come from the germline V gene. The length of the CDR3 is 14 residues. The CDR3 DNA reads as TGTGCCAGCAGCTTCCTAGCGGCCACCGGGGAGCTGTTTTTT. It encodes CASSFLAATGELFF.

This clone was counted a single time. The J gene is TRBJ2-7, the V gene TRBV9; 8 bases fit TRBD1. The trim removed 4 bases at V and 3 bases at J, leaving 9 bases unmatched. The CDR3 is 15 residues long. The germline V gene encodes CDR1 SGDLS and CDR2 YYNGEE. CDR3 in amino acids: CASSQTGAAGYEQYF. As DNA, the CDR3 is TGTGCCAGCAGCCAGACAGGGGCCGCCGGCTACGAGCAGTACTTC.

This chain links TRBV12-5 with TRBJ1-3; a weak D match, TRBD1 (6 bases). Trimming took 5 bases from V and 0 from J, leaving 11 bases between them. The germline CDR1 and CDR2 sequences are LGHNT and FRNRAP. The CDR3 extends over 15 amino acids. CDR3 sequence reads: CASGPGQSSGNTIYF. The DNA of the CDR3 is TGTGCTAGTGGTCCCGGACAGAGCTCTGGAAACACCATATATTTT.

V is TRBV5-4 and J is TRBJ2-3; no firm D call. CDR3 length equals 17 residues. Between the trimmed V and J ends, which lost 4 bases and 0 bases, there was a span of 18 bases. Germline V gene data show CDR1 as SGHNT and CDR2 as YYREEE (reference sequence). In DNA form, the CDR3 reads TGTGCCAGCAGCCCCACTCCGTTGGTGGTTAGCACAGATACGCAGTATTTT. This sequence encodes CASSPTPLVVSTDTQYF.

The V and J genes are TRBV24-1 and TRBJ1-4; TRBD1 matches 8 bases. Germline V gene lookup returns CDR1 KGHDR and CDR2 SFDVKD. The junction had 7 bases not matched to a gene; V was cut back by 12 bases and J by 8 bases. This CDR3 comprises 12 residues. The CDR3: CAGPQGEEKLFF. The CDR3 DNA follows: TGTGCCGGACCACAGGGGGAGGAAAAACTGTTTTTT.

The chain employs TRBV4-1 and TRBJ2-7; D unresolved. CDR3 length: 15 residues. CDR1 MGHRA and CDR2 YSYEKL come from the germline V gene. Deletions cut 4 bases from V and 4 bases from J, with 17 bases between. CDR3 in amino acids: CASSPTELDWYEQYF. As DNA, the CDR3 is TGCGCCAGCAGCCCGACTGAGTTAGACTGGTACGAGCAGTACTTC.

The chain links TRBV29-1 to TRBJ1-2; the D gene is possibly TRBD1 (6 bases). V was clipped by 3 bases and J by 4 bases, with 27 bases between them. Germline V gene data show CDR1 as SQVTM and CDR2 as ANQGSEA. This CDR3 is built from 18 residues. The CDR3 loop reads CSVEPQIYGDTDGYGYTF. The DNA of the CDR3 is TGCAGCGTTGAGCCCCAAATATATGGGGACACGGATGGCTATGGCTACACCTTC.

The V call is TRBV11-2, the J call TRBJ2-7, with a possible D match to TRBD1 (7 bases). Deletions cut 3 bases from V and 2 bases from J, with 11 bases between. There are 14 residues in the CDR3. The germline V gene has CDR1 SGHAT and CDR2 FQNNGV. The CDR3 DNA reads TGTGCCAGCAGCTTTTCAGGGGGGCCCTACGAGCAGTACTTC. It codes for CASSFSGGPYEQYF.

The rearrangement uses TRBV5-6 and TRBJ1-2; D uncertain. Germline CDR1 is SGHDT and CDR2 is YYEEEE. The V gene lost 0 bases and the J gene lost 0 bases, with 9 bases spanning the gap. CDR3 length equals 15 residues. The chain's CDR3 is CASSLGAGANYGYTF. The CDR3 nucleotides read TGTGCCAGCAGCTTGGGAGCCGGAGCTAACTATGGCTACACCTTC.

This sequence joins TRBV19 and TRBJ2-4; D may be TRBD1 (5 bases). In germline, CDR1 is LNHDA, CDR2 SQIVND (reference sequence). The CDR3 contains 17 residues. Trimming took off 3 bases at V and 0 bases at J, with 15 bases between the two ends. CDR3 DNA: TGTGCCAGTAGTATCCCTCAGGTGGGGCTAGCCAAAAACATTCAGTACTTC. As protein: CASSIPQVGLAKNIQYF.

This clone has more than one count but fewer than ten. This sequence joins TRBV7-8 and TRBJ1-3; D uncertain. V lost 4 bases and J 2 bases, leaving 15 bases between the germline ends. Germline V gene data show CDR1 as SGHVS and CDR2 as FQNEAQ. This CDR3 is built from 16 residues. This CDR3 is CASSWRVGRAGNTIYF. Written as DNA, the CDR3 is TGTGCCAGCAGCTGGAGGGTAGGAAGAGCTGGAAACACCATATATTTT.

The CDR3 DNA sequence: TGCGCCAGCAGCTTGGCCCAGGCTAATGAAAAACTGTTTTTT. Amino acids: CASSLAQANEKLFF. The J gene is TRBJ1-4, the V gene TRBV5-1; D is undetermined. CDR1 is SGHRS, CDR2 YFSETQ, per germline. V was clipped by 0 bases and J by 3 bases, with 6 bases between them. CDR3 size: 14 residues. The full variable domain, its missing parts supplied by reference TRBV5-1 and TRBJ1-4, is KAGVTQTPRYLIKTRGQQVTLSCSPISGHRSVSWYQQTPGQGLQFLFEYFSETQRNKGNFPGRFSGRQFSNSRSEMNVSTLELGDSALYLCASSLAQANEKLFFGSGTQLSVL.

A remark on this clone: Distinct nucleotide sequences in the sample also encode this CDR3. The CDR3 coding sequence is TGTGCCAGCAGCTTAGTAGGACAGGGGCCCTACGAGCAGTACTTC. Protein: CASSLVGQGPYEQYF. The V and J genes are TRBV7-2 and TRBJ2-7, with 9 bases that match TRBD1. This CDR3 is built from 15 residues. Trimming removed 1 base from V and 2 bases from J; junction bases left unmatched: 3. Germline CDR1 SGHTA, CDR2 FQGNSA.